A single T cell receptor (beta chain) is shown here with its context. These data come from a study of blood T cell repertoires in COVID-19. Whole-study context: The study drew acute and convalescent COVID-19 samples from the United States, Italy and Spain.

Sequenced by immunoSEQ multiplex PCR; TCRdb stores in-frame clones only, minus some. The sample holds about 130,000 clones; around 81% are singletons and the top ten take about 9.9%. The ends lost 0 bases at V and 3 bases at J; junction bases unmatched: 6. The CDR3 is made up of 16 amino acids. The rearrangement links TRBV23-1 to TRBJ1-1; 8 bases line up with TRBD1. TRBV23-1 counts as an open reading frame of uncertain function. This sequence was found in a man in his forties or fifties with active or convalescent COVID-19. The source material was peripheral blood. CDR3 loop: CASSQSRTGRDTEAFF. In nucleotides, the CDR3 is TGCGCCAGCAGTCAATCGCGGACAGGGAGGGACACTGAAGCTTTCTTT.